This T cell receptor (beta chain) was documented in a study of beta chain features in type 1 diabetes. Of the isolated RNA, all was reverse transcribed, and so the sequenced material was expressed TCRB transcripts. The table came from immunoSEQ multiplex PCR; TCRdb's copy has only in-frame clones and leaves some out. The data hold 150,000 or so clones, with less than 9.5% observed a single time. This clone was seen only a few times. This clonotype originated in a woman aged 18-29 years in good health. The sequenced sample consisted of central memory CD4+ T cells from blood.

CDR3 nucleotides: TGTGCCAGCAGTTACGGGGGGATCTCTGGAAACACCATATATTTT. Its translation is CASSYGGISGNTIYF. The genes are TRBV6-6 and TRBJ1-3; the D gene is possibly TRBD1 (5 bases). This CDR3 contains 15 residues. The germline V gene encodes CDR1 MNHNY and CDR2 SVGAGI (reference sequence). V shed 2 bases and J shed 0 bases, with 8 bases lying between them.